Reported below is one T cell receptor beta chain. CDR3 length: 12 amino acids. V was pared by 3 bases and J by 6 bases, with 8 bases between. Germline assignment: CDR1 SGHNT and CDR2 YYREEE (reference sequence). PCR employed 60 Vbeta and 13 Jbeta primers. Only in-frame clones appear in the TCRdb table, and some are missing; sequencing was by immunoSEQ multiplex PCR. The sample consists of 220,000 or so clones, about 77% of them appearing once. This sample is drawn from a study of cytomegalovirus exposure and HLA in healthy donors. This sequence joins TRBV5-4 and TRBJ2-3; the D gene is possibly TRBD2 (5 bases). The sequence derives from a woman under 40 in good health and CMV-seronegative. Material: PBMCs. The CDR3 reads CASSSPGDTQYF. CDR3 DNA sequence: TGTGCCAGCAGCTCGCCGGGGGATACGCAGTATTTT.